This T cell receptor beta chain was captured in a study of blood T cell repertoires in COVID-19. Turning to the study itself: COVID-19 samples collected from the United States, Italy and Spain covered acute and convalescent phases. From T cells, B-cell-depleted T cells, or PBMCs came the material, which was cDNA or gDNA.

Under the authors' procedure: Amplification with reference gene primers provided the estimates of nucleated cell counts. Clones were sequenced by immunoSEQ multiplex PCR, and TCRdb holds only the in-frame ones, with some missing. V, J and clone size are taken as reported in that table, and D and trimming were inferred from the DNA itself. This table has 70,000 to 90,000 clones, less than 90% appearing once. Germline lookup yields CDR1 SNHLY and CDR2 FYNNEI. There are 14 residues in the CDR3. Unmatched junction bases numbered 3, after V lost 5 bases and J lost 4 bases. This clonotype originated in a man aged 80 or over with COVID-19, enrolled during active disease. Sequencing was carried out using peripheral blood. The genes are TRBV2 and TRBJ1-4; 8 bases match TRBD1. The CDR3 DNA is TGTGCCAGCAGTAGGACAGGGAGTAATGAAAAACTGTTTTTT. This codes for CASSRTGSNEKLFF.